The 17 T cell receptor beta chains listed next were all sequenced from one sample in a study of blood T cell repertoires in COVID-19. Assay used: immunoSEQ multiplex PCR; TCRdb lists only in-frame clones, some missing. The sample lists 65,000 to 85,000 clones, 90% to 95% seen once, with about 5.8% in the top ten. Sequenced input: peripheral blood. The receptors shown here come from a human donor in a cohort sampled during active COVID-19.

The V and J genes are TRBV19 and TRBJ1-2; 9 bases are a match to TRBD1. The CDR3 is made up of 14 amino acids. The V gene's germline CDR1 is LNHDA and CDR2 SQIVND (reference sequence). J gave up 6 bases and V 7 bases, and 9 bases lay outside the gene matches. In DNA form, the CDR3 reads TGTGCCAGTACCCCTACAGGGGGCGTTGATGGCTACACCTTC. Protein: CASTPTGGVDGYTF.

Here the CDR3 DNA reads TGTGCCAGCAGTTACTCCCCTACAGGGTTAAATCAGCCCCAGCATTTT. Amino acid sequence: CASSYSPTGLNQPQHF. This chain connects TRBV6-5 to TRBJ1-5, with D possibly matching TRBD1 (6 bases). Germline CDR1 is MNHEY and CDR2 is SVGAGI. V lost 0 bases and J 4 bases, leaving 13 bases between the germline ends. The CDR3 totals 16 residues.

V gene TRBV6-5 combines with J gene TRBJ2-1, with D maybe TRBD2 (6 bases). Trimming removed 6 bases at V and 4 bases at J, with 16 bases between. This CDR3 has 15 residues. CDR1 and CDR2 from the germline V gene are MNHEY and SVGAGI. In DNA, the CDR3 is TGTGCCAGCAGCTGGGGCGGGGCGCGATACAATGAGCAGTTCTTC. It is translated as CASSWGGARYNEQFF.

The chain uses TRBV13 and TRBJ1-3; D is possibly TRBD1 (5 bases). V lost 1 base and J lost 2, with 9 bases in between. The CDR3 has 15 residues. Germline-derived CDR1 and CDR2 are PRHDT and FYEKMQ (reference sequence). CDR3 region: CASSLAQDAGNTIYF. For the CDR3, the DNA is TGTGCCAGCAGCTTAGCACAGGATGCTGGAAACACCATATATTTT.

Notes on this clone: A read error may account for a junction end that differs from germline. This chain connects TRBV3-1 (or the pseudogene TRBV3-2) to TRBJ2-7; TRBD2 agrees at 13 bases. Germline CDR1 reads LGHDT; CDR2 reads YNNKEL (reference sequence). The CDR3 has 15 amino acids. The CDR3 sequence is CASSRLTSGGPGLDF. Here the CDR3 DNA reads TGTGCCAGCAGCCGGCTGACTAGCGGGGGGCCCGGGTTGGACTTC.

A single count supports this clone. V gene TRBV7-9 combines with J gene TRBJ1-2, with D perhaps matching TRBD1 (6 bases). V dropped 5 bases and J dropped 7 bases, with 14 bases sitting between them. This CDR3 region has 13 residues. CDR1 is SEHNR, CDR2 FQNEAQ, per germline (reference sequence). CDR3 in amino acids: CASSPGQRGGYTF. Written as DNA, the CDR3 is TGTGCCAGCAGCCCTGGACAGCGGGGTGGCTACACCTTC.

CDR3 protein: CASSLGGANTGELFF. The CDR3 region has the DNA TGCGCCAGCAGCTTGGGGGGGGCGAACACCGGGGAGCTGTTTTTT. The J gene is TRBJ2-2, the V gene TRBV5-1, with TRBD2 as a possible D gene (6 bases). V lost 0 bases and J 0 bases, leaving 6 bases between the germline ends. The CDR3 sequence is 15 residues long. Germline V gene data show CDR1 as SGHRS and CDR2 as YFSETQ. Drawing the rest from reference TRBV5-1 and TRBJ2-2, the complete variable domain is KAGVTQTPRYLIKTRGQQVTLSCSPISGHRSVSWYQQTPGQGLQFLFEYFSETQRNKGNFPGRFSGRQFSNSRSEMNVSTLELGDSALYLCASSLGGANTGELFFGEGSRLTVL.

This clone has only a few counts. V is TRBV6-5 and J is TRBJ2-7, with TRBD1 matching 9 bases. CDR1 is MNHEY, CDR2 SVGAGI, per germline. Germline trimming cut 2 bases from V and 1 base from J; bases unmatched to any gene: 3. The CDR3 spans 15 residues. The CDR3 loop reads CASSYGTGLSYEQYF. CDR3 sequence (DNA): TGTGCCAGCAGTTACGGGACAGGGCTATCCTACGAGCAGTACTTC.

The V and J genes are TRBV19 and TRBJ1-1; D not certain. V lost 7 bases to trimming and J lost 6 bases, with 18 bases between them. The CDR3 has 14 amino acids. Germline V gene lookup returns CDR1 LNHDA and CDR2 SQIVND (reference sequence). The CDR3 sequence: CASTPQGSNPEAFF. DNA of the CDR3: TGTGCCAGTACCCCACAAGGGAGTAACCCTGAAGCTTTCTTT.

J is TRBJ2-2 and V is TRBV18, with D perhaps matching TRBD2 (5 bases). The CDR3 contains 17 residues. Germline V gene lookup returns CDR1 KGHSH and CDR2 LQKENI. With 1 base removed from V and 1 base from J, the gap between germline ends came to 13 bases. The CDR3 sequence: CASSPQLDLRNTGELFF. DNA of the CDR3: TGTGCCAGCTCACCACAACTAGATTTGCGGAACACCGGGGAGCTGTTTTTT.

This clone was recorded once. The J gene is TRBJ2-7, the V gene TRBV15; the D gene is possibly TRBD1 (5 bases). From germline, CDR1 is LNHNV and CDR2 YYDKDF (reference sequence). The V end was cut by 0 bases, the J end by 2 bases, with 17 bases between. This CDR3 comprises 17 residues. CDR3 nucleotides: TGTGCCACCAGCAGAGACCTAGGGGAAAGGACCCCCTACGAGCAGTACTTC. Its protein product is CATSRDLGERTPYEQYF.

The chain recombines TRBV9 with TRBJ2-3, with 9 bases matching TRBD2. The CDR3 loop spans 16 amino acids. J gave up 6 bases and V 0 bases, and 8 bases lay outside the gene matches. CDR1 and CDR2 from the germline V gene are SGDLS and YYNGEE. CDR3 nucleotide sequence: TGTGCCAGCAGCGTAGGTGTTAGCGGGGGTGGGGATACGCAGTATTTT. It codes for CASSVGVSGGGDTQYF.

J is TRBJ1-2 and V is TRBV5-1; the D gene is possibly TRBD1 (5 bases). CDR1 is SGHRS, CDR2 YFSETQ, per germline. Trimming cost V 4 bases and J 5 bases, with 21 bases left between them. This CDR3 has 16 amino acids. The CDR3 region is CASSRDGGILDYGYTF. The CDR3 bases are TGCGCCAGCAGCAGGGACGGAGGGATACTCGATTATGGCTACACCTTC.

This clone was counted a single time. The CDR3 reads CASSMDRGHTGELFF. DNA of the CDR3: TGTGCCAGTAGTATGGACAGGGGGCACACCGGGGAGCTGTTTTTT. J is TRBJ2-2 and V is TRBV19; TRBD1 aligns across 11 bases. With V trimmed by 3 bases and J by 3 bases, 0 bases remained unmatched. The CDR3 contains 15 residues. CDR1 and CDR2 from the germline V gene are LNHDA and SQIVND (reference sequence).

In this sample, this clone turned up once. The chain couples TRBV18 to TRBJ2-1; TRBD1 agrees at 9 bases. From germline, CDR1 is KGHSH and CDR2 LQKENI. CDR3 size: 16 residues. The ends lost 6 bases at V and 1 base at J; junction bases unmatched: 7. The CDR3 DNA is TGTGCCAGCTCGGGCGGGACAGGGAATTCCTACAATGAGCAGTTCTTC. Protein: CASSGGTGNSYNEQFF.

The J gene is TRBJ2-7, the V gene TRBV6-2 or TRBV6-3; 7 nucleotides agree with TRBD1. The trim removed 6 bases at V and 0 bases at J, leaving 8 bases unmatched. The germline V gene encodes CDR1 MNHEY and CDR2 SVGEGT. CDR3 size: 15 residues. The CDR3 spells CASSRDRLSSYEQYF. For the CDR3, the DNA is TGTGCCAGCAGCCGGGACAGATTGAGCTCCTACGAGCAGTACTTC.

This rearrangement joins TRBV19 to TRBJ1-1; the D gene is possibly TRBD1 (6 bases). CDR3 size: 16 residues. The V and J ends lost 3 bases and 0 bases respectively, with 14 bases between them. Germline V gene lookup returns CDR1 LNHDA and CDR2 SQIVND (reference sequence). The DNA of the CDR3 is TGTGCCAGTAGTATTCCTCGACAGGATTTGAACACTGAAGCTTTCTTT. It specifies CASSIPRQDLNTEAFF.